This T cell receptor (beta chain) was sequenced during a study of blood T cell repertoires in COVID-19. For the study at large: Sites across the United States, Italy and Spain contributed samples from acute and convalescent COVID-19. T cells, B-cell-depleted T cells, or PBMCs provided the cDNA or gDNA that served as material.

V was trimmed by 7 bases and J by 4 bases, leaving 10 bases between them. Germline CDR1 is SNHLY and CDR2 is FYNNEI. The CDR3 sequence is 12 residues long. Measured with immunoSEQ multiplex PCR; TCRdb has only the in-frame clones, and not every one. The table includes 100,000 to 150,000 clones, approximately 71% detected once. The sequenced sample was peripheral blood. The chain carries TRBV2 and TRBJ1-2; no clear D gene. The sequence derives from a woman between 65 and 79 years old with acute or convalescent COVID-19. CDR3 nucleotides: TGTGCCAGCACCAGTCCGTTCTATGGCTACACCTTC. Its translation is CASTSPFYGYTF. Based on the CDR3 plus reference TRBV2 and TRBJ1-2, the full variable domain is EPEVTQTPSHQVTQMGQEVILRCVPISNHLYFYWYRQILGQKVEFLVSFYNNEISEKSEIFDDQFSVERPDGSNFTLKIRSTKLEDSAMYFCASTSPFYGYTFGSGTRLTVV.